Listed below are T cell receptor beta chains from one sample, sequenced in a study of blood T cell repertoires in COVID-19. TCRdb's copy holds only in-frame clones and misses some; the assay was immunoSEQ multiplex PCR. Of roughly 70,000 clones listed, more than 85% are singletons. Sequencing was done on a sample of peripheral blood. These receptors originate from a human donor with active COVID-19. The donor label of this sample is uncertain. The CDR3 runs from the conserved cysteine through the conserved F or W. The D gene is left open where the match is weak. Some rows have no size entry. The others give once, few or many, or a class for an expanded clone.

>.|TRBV7-3|.|TRBJ2-1
TGTGCCAGCAGCTTACCGGGCTCCTACAATGAGCAGTTCTTC
CASSLPGSYNEQFF
>.|TRBV9|.|TRBJ2-5
TGTGCCAGCAGCGCCGGGGGAGGCGGGTATCAGGAGACCCAGTACTTC
CASSAGGGGYQETQYF
>.|TRBV27|.|TRBJ2-1
TGTGCCAGCACTAAAGCGGAGAGATACAATGAGCAGTTCTTC
CASTKAERYNEQFF
>.|TRBV7-9|.|TRBJ2-1
TGTGCCAGCAGCATCGCCGGGGATGAGCAGTTCTTC
CASSIAGDEQFF
>.|TRBV5-1|.|TRBJ2-3
TGCGCCAGCAGCTTGGGGAGAGGAGGAGTCTCCACAGATACGCAGTATTTT
CASSLGRGGVSTDTQYF
>.|TRBV7-9|.|TRBJ2-1
TGTGCCAGCAGCTTAGAGCGGGTGATATACAATGAGCAGTTCTTC
CASSLERVIYNEQFF
>.|TRBV18|TRBD1|TRBJ2-7
TGTGCCAGCTCACCAGGAACAGGGACAGTAAGCGAGCAGTACTTC
CASSPGTGTVSEQYF
>.|TRBV7-9|TRBD2|TRBJ2-1
TGTGCCAGCAGCGATAGCGGGAGGGCGGGCAATGAGCAGTTCTTC
CASSDSGRAGNEQFF
>few|TRBV12-3/TRBV12-4|.|TRBJ2-2
TGTGCCAGCTCCAAGGGGGGGGGAGAGCTGTTTTTT
CASSKGGGELFF
>.|TRBV2|.|TRBJ2-5
TGTGCCAGCAGTGCAATGGCTGATGTGGAGACCCAGTACTTC
CASSAMADVETQYF
>.|TRBV4-1|.|TRBJ2-7
TGCGCCAGCAGCCAAGACCCCGACAGGGAGGTCCCCCCCGAGCAGTACTTC
CASSQDPDREVPPEQYF
>.|TRBV6-2/TRBV6-3|TRBD1|TRBJ2-7
TGTGCCAGCAGTTCAGCGGGGACAGGGGACAACGAGCAGTACTTC
CASSSAGTGDNEQYF
>few|TRBV28|.|TRBJ2-7
TGTGCCAGCAGTCTTAACTACGAGCAGTACTTC
CASSLNYEQYF
>.|TRBV7-2|TRBD1|TRBJ1-2
TGTGCCAGCAGTATTTTACAGGGGTCTAACTATGGCTACACCTTC
CASSILQGSNYGYTF
>.|TRBV5-5|.|TRBJ1-1
TGTGCCAGCAGCTTGGCCAGATCGAACACTGAAGCTTTCTTT
CASSLARSNTEAFF
>once|TRBV19|TRBD2|TRBJ2-5
TGTGCCAGTAGGGGACTAGCGGGAGTAGTGGAGACCCAGTACTTC
CASRGLAGVVETQYF
>.|TRBV6-2/TRBV6-3|.|TRBJ1-2
TGTGCCAGCAGTTCTCCGGGTGAACACTATGGCTACACCTTC
CASSSPGEHYGYTF
>.|TRBV6-5|TRBD1|TRBJ2-3
TGTGCCAGCAGGGGGACAGGGTTGACAGATACGCAGTATTTT
CASRGTGLTDTQYF
>.|TRBV7-9|.|TRBJ1-1
TGTGCCAGCAGTTCGGCACTGGGGGGCACTGAAGCTTTCTTT
CASSSALGGTEAFF
>.|TRBV28|.|TRBJ1-2
TGTGCCATCCAGGGGCAGAACTATGGCTACACCTTC
CAIQGQNYGYTF
>.|TRBV7-2|TRBD1|TRBJ1-1
TGTGCCAGCAGCGCTCGGACAGGGGGCACTGAAGCTTTCTTT
CASSARTGGTEAFF
>.|TRBV10-2|.|TRBJ1-4
TGCGCCAGCAGAAGGGGGGGGACTGTTAATGAAAAACTGTTTTTT
CASRRGGTVNEKLFF
>once|TRBV24-1|.|TRBJ2-3
TGTGCCACCAGTGATCGAGCGGAAACCCCAACAGATACGCAGTATTTT
CATSDRAETPTDTQYF
>.|TRBV24-1|.|TRBJ2-1
TGTGCCACCGGGCTTACGAGCTCCTACAATGAGCAGTTCTTC
CATGLTSSYNEQFF
>.|TRBV24-1|TRBD2|TRBJ2-1
TGTGCCACCAGTGGCCGCGCTAGCGGAAACAATGAGCAGTTCTTC
CATSGRASGNNEQFF
>.|TRBV28|.|TRBJ1-6
TGTGCCAGCAGTTTTGGCGGGATATCGAGCTCCTATAATTCACCCCTCCACTTT
CASSFGGISSSYNSPLHF
>once|TRBV18|.|TRBJ1-1
TGTGCCAGCTCACCAGATAGGGGAGGGACTGAAGCTTTCTTT
CASSPDRGGTEAFF
>once|TRBV11-2|.|TRBJ2-1
TGTGCCAGCAGCTTATACGGGAAGTATGAGCAGTTCTTC
CASSLYGKYEQFF
>.|TRBV28|.|TRBJ2-3
TGTGCCAGCACTGACAGTGGCACAGATACGCAGTATTTT
CASTDSGTDTQYF
>.|TRBV9|.|TRBJ1-2
TGTGCCAGCAGCGTCAGGGAGGGGACCTATGGCTACACCTTC
CASSVREGTYGYTF
>.|TRBV12-3/TRBV12-4|.|TRBJ1-2
TGTGCCAGCAGTCAGGGCAACTATGGCTACACCTTC
CASSQGNYGYTF
>.|TRBV18|TRBD1|TRBJ1-1
TGTGCCAGCTCGGACAGGGGAGAAGCTTTCTTT
CASSDRGEAFF
>.|TRBV6-5|.|TRBJ2-5
TGTGCCAGCAGGGCAGGACAAGAGACCCAGTACTTC
CASRAGQETQYF